This T cell receptor beta chain was documented in a study of PD-1 blockade in classical Hodgkin lymphoma. The study, taken as a whole, reports: Complete responders matched newly diagnosed patients in baseline diversity. Although disease activity or prior therapy may be involved, causes of the repertoire differences remain undefined. Newly diagnosed patients were reported to exhibit reduced baseline TCR diversity relative to healthy donors.

Every patient experienced relapse after autologous stem cell transplantation, and brentuximab vedotin exposure varied. CDR1 SGHTA and CDR2 FQGTGA come from the germline V gene. The CDR3 spans 11 residues. Data came from immunoSEQ multiplex PCR; TCRdb stores just in-frame clones and leaves some out. Of fewer than 55,000 clones listed, roughly 90% are singletons. This clone occurred once. Its specificity is unknown. One junction end does not reproduce the germline sequence, and a read error may be involved. The sequence came from a human donor with classical Hodgkin lymphoma. The starting material was peripheral blood mononuclear cells (PBMCs), obtained at baseline. This chain connects TRBV7-3 to TRBJ2-1; a weak D match, TRBD1 (6 bases). The CDR3, as DNA: TGTGCCAGCAGCTTAACCCCACGGGACATCTTC. Residues: CASSLTPRDIF.